This T cell receptor beta chain was found in a study of T cell repertoires in cytomegalovirus infection. The study's findings and limits: Ex vivo responses were dominated by HLA-C-restricted CMV-specific TCR beta clonotypes.

TCRdb ran MiXCR on the reads and lists one entry per CDR3 protein. Among approximately 910,000 distinct CDR3 sequences listed, 31% were seen once. This clonotype was picked up a small number of times. Its antigen is unidentified. Germline assignment: CDR1 MNHEY and CDR2 SMNVEV (reference sequence). J was trimmed by 4 bases and V by 3 bases; bases with no gene match: 6. The CDR3 loop spans 14 amino acids. The chain employs TRBV27 and TRBJ2-7, with 7 bases identical to TRBD2. The TCR was taken from a human donor in good health (CMV status not recorded). Some clones in this sample may be carry-over from other donors' samples. The sample here was cultured CD8+ T cells from PBMCs, taken from culture after CMV antigen stimulation. The CDR3 nucleotides read TGTGCCAGCAGTTTCCGGCCTAGCGGTTACGAGCAGTACTTC. Amino acid sequence: CASSFRPSGYEQYF.